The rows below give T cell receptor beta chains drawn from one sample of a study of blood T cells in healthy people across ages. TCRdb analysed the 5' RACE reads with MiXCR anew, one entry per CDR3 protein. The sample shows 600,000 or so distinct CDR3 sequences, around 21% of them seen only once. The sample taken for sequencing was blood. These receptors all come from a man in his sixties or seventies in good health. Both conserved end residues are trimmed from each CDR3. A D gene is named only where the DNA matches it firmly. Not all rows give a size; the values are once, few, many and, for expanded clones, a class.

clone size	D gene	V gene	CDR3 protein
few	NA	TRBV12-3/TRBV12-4	ASSQAENIQY
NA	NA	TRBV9	ASSVGWGSYNEQF
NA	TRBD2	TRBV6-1	ASSATSGPSTDTQY
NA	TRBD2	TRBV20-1	SARSLAGAGTDTQY
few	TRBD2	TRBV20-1	SAQTSGSLSEQF
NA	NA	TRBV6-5	ASGTGINSPLH
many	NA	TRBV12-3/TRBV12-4	ASSSYRDPYEQY
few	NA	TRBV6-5	ASSYSYRAEETQY
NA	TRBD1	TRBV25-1	ASSVSQGGETQY
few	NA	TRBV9	ASSVEQWDTEAF
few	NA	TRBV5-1	ASSSLEMNTEAF
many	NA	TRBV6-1	ASIAYTGELF
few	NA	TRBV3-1	ASSQVLLQGVGNTIY
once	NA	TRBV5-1	ASSAATGNTEAF
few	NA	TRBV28	ASSLQLGEQY
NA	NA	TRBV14	ASSPYRDLTYEQY
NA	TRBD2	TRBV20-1	SAREGVAGGQDTQY
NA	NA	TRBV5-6	ASSLEAAKNIQY
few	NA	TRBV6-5	ASRDSIYGYT
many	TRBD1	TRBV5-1	ASSLGTGQETQY
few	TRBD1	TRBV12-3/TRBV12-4	ASSYRGQGDGYT
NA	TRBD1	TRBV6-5	ASTGTGGLETQY
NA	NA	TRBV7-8	ASSPTDRTNEKLF
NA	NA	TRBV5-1	ASSRQPGQNTGELF
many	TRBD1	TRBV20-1	SASRQGVEDQY
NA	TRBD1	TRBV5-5	ASSLPGTAFTGELF
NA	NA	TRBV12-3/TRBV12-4	ASSFRGRSSYNSPLH
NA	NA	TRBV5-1	ASSPPFGANNEQF
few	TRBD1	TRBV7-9	ASSAQGLYRGNTQY
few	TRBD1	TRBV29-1	SATDRLNTEAS
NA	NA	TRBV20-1	SASFRSNYGYT
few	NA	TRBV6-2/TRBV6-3	ASSYSRMPLAKNIQY
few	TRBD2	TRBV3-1	ASSQDLASGDTQY
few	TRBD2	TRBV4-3	ASSQAHGLAGNNEQF
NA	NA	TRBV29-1	SVDRDGYEQY
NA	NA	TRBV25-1	ASYSSGNTIY
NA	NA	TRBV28	ASSLYPGEAF
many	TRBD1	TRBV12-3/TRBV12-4	ASSPGQGRGKGVGELF
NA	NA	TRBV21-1	ASSKGPGCDTQY
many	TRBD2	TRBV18	ASSPPIGLAGGPTYEQY
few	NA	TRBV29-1	SVEMGYEQY
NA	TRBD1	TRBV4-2	ASSQETGGGFSYYEQY
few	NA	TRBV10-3	AISESDSYNEQF
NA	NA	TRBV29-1	SVEYLQDTQY
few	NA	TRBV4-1	ASSQDMAGGVQETQY
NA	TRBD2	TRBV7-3	ASSLTASGFLSTDTQY
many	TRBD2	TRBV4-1	ASSLLAGRQTQY
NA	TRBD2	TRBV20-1	SATSGNTGELF
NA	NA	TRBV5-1	ASSLGAIGGNQPQH
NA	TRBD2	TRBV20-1	SARAGGIGNIQY
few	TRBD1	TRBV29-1	SVLQGDRTEAF
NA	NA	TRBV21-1	ASSSPPKGIPYEQY
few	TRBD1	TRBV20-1	SAPGQGLYEQY
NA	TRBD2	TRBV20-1	SATSGSTGNEQF